A single sample is the source of the 29 T cell receptor beta chains below, sequenced in a study of cytomegalovirus exposure and HLA in healthy donors (dated by TCRdb to 2015 to 2018). Library creation used the immunoSEQ multiplex PCR assay. Entries here come from immuneACCESS through TCRdb and include only in-frame sequences with V and J called. Some clones fail to appear in such tables; in the studies checked, an unresolved V gene covers under half of the shortfall, and the cause of the remainder is unknown. Present in this sample are roughly 100,000 clones, approximately 94% of which were seen just once. The top ten clones comprise 0.8% to 0.9% of the sample. Source material: PBMCs. The receptors originated from a woman under 30 in good health and CMV-seronegative.

This chain connects TRBV5-4 to TRBJ2-3; 10 nucleotides align to TRBD2. CDR3 length: 16 amino acids. Trimming cost V 3 bases and J 4 bases; bases outside gene matches: 8. Germline lookup yields CDR1 SGHNT and CDR2 YYREEE (reference sequence). For the CDR3, the DNA is TGTGCCAGCAGCTCCGACGGGACTAGCGCCTCAGATACGCAGTATTTT. Amino acid sequence: CASSSDGTSASDTQYF.

This chain connects TRBV27 to TRBJ1-2, with D hard to call. CDR3 length: 16 residues. Germline V gene sequence: CDR1 MNHEY, CDR2 SMNVEV (reference sequence). Deletions cut 7 bases from V and 3 bases from J, with 21 bases between. The CDR3 loop is CASTSLEGVGYYGYTF. The CDR3 coding sequence is TGTGCCAGCACCAGCCTCGAGGGCGTGGGCTACTATGGCTACACCTTC.

J is TRBJ2-3 and V is TRBV6-1, with TRBD2 matching 9 bases. Trimming removed 6 bases from V and 5 bases from J; junction bases left unmatched: 9. CDR3 size: 15 residues. CDR1 is MNHNS, CDR2 SASEGT, per germline. In DNA, the CDR3 is TGTGCCAGCAGGTCCCAGCGGGGGGCGGGAGATACGCAGTATTTT. It yields the protein CASRSQRGAGDTQYF.

This chain uses TRBV13 with TRBJ2-1, with no clear D. This CDR3 has 15 residues. Germline CDR1 reads PRHDT; CDR2 reads FYEKMQ (reference sequence). Trimming left V 3 bases short and J 0 bases short, with 9 bases between. The CDR3 sequence: CASSLLLSSYNEQFF. The CDR3 DNA follows: TGTGCCAGCAGCTTGCTATTAAGCTCCTACAATGAGCAGTTCTTC.

The rearrangement joins TRBV6-5 to TRBJ1-2, with 7 bases lining up with TRBD1. Trimming took 6 bases from V and 8 from J; bases not matched to a gene: 12. The CDR3 runs to 14 residues. The germline V gene encodes CDR1 MNHEY and CDR2 SVGAGI. The CDR3 sequence is CASRETGLVRGYTF. Written as DNA, the CDR3 is TGTGCCAGCAGAGAGACAGGGTTGGTACGAGGCTACACCTTC.

This rearrangement joins TRBV19 to TRBJ2-1; D not resolved. The CDR3 consists of 12 residues. V gave up 5 bases and J gave up 8 bases, with 10 bases separating them. Per germline, CDR1 LNHDA and CDR2 SQIVND (reference sequence). CDR3 in DNA: TGTGCCAGTAGTTTGTCAGGTGATGAGCAGTTCTTC. Translated, it gives CASSLSGDEQFF.

The V and J genes are TRBV19 and TRBJ1-2; TRBD1 matches at 9 bases. There are 15 residues in the CDR3. Germline assignment: CDR1 LNHDA and CDR2 SQIVND (reference sequence). Losses at the gene ends were 5 bases for V and 4 bases for J; bases not matched to a gene: 8. CDR3 sequence: CASSSTPQGAYGYTF. The CDR3 DNA follows: TGTGCCAGTAGTTCCACCCCACAGGGGGCCTATGGCTACACCTTC. Full variable domain (remainder filled in from reference TRBV19 and TRBJ1-2): DGGITQSPKYLFRKEGQNVTLSCEQNLNHDAMYWYRQDPGQGLRLIYYSQIVNDFQKGDIAEGYSVSREKKESFPLTVTSAQKNPTAFYLCASSSTPQGAYGYTFGSGTRLTVV.

The V and J genes are TRBV12-5 and TRBJ2-1; 11 bases map to TRBD2. This CDR3 comprises 16 residues. V lost 5 bases, J lost 9 bases, and 12 bases stayed unmatched. CDR1 is LGHNT and CDR2 is FRNRAP in the germline V gene. The CDR3 protein is CASGPPTSGINSEQFF. As DNA, the CDR3 is TGTGCTAGTGGTCCACCGACTAGCGGGATCAACAGTGAGCAGTTCTTC.

This chain uses TRBV25-1 with TRBJ2-1, with TRBD1 matching over 9 bases. The trim removed 2 bases at V and 7 bases at J, leaving 15 bases unmatched. The germline CDR1 and CDR2 sequences are MGHDK and SYGVNS. The CDR3 covers 18 residues. The CDR3 spells CASSEVPGQGQASNEQFF. CDR3 bases: TGTGCCAGCAGTGAAGTCCCGGGACAGGGTCAGGCGAGTAATGAGCAGTTCTTC.

The V gene is TRBV25-1, the J gene TRBJ1-1; 9 positions match TRBD1. Germline CDR1 and CDR2: MGHDK and SYGVNS. The V and J ends lost 5 bases and 2 bases, in that order; junction bases with no gene match: 3. This CDR3 has 14 residues. The CDR3 region has the DNA TGTGCCAGCAGTCCACAGGGGGCTAACACTGAAGCTTTCTTT. Its protein is CASSPQGANTEAFF.

V is TRBV28 and J is TRBJ1-2, with D unresolved. The CDR3 sequence is 12 residues long. V was pared by 9 bases and J by 8 bases, with 16 bases between. CDR1 and CDR2 from the germline V gene are MDHEN and SYDVKM. The CDR3 DNA is TGTGCCAGTAACCGGGGATTCGACGGCTACACCTTC. This translates into CASNRGFDGYTF.

The V call is TRBV14, the J call TRBJ2-6; tentative D call: TRBD1 (5 bases). This CDR3 comprises 20 residues. The V gene's germline CDR1 is SGHDN and CDR2 FVKESK. Trimming stripped 0 bases from V and 0 bases from J, with 18 bases between. In DNA, the CDR3 is TGTGCCAGCAGCCAAGATATCATTTTAGACAGACACTCTGGGGCCAACGTCCTGACTTTC. Protein product: CASSQDIILDRHSGANVLTF.

V gene TRBV6-6 combines with J gene TRBJ1-1; no definite D call. V dropped 7 bases and J dropped 1 base, with 7 bases sitting between them. Per the germline V gene, CDR1 is MNHNY and CDR2 is SVGAGI (reference sequence). The CDR3 runs to 12 residues. DNA of the CDR3: TGTGCCAGCAACCCCAGGAACACTGAAGCTTTCTTT. This encodes CASNPRNTEAFF.

The chain's CDR3 is CASSNKRQGNSNQPQHF. CDR3 bases: TGTGCCAGCAGCAACAAGAGACAGGGTAATAGCAATCAGCCCCAGCATTTT. The V call is TRBV21-1, the J call TRBJ1-5; the D call of TRBD1 is as the table states it, not checked on the DNA. TRBV21-1 is classified as a pseudogene. The CDR3 has 17 residues.

The genes are TRBV19 and TRBJ1-1; weak D call: TRBD1 (6 bases). The V end lost 5 bases, the J end lost 0 bases, and 34 bases lay between the germline ends. CDR1 and CDR2 (germline): LNHDA, SQIVND (reference sequence). This CDR3 is 22 amino acids long. Here the CDR3 reads CASSSDLIDRTFFNRMNTEAFF. CDR3 DNA sequence: TGTGCCAGTAGTTCAGACCTAATCGACAGGACCTTTTTTAACCGAATGAACACTGAAGCTTTCTTT.

This sequence joins TRBV14 and TRBJ2-7; 12 bases align to TRBD1. This CDR3 is 19 amino acids long. CDR1 is SGHDN, CDR2 FVKESK, per germline. V dropped 3 bases and J dropped 1; count of bases not matched to a gene: 13. The CDR3 region has the DNA TGTGCCAGCAGCCACGAAAGTTCCGGGACAGGGGGCTCGTCCTACGAGCAGTACTTC. Translation: CASSHESSGTGGSSYEQYF.

The chain combines TRBV10-1 with TRBJ2-1, with 12 nucleotides matching TRBD2. Germline V gene sequence: CDR1 WNHNN, CDR2 SYGVQD (reference sequence). The CDR3 is 16 residues long. Trimming at V came to 5 bases and at J to 7 bases, leaving 9 bases not matched to a gene. CDR3 region: CASSRLAGVPGNEQFF. The CDR3 DNA sequence: TGCGCCAGCAGTCGACTAGCGGGGGTCCCGGGAAATGAGCAGTTCTTC.

This chain links TRBV27 with TRBJ2-7, with 7 bases fitting TRBD2. The CDR3 extends over 15 amino acids. Germline CDR1 reads MNHEY; CDR2 reads SMNVEV (reference sequence). With V trimmed by 4 bases and J by 0 bases, 6 bases remained unmatched. The DNA for the CDR3 is TGTGCCAGCAGTTCCAGCGGGGTGAGCTCCTACGAGCAGTACTTC. Protein: CASSSSGVSSYEQYF.

This rearrangement joins TRBV5-1 to TRBJ2-7; D perhaps matches TRBD2 (6 bases). The CDR3 runs 13 residues. Looked up from germline, CDR1 is SGHRS and CDR2 is YFSETQ. The V and J ends lost 4 bases and 3 bases respectively, with 11 bases between them. Written as DNA, the CDR3 is TGCGCCAGCAGCGGGGGGAACCTCTACGAGCAGTACTTC. Its translation: CASSGGNLYEQYF.

The chain links TRBV5-6 to TRBJ1-1; TRBD1 is a possible D gene (6 bases). The CDR3 is 16 amino acids. V lost 2 bases to trimming and J lost 5 bases, with 19 bases between them. Germline V CDR1 and CDR2: SGHDT, YYEEEE. CDR3 in DNA: TGTGCCAGCAGCTTCCCCCCAGGGGCAAGAGGTACTGAAGCTTTCTTT. The encoded protein is CASSFPPGARGTEAFF.

The V call is TRBV9, the J call TRBJ2-1, with 12 bases identical to TRBD1. V trimming: 3 bases; J trimming: 6 bases; junction bases outside the gene matches: 16. Germline V gene lookup returns CDR1 SGDLS and CDR2 YYNGEE. CDR3 length equals 19 residues. CDR3 sequence reads: CASSAGPGTGGGSSNEQFF. Here the CDR3 DNA reads TGTGCCAGCAGCGCCGGTCCCGGGACAGGGGGCGGCAGCTCCAATGAGCAGTTCTTC.

The V call is TRBV29-1, the J call TRBJ2-1; D ambiguous. Trimming took off 7 bases at V and 0 bases at J, with 10 bases between the two ends. Germline CDR1 SQVTM, CDR2 ANQGSEA. CDR3 size: 13 residues. The CDR3 here is CSGSTGSYNEQFF. CDR3 sequence (DNA): TGCAGCGGGAGTACGGGCTCCTACAATGAGCAGTTCTTC.

The gene calls are TRBV28 and TRBJ2-1; D gene uncertain. Deletions cut 3 bases from V and 0 bases from J, with 6 bases between. CDR3 length: 14 amino acids. Germline V CDR1 and CDR2: MDHEN, SYDVKM. CDR3 residues: CASSFGSSYNEQFF. Written as DNA, the CDR3 is TGTGCCAGCAGTTTTGGTAGCTCCTACAATGAGCAGTTCTTC.

The V and J genes are TRBV9 and TRBJ2-3; 9 positions match TRBD2. V gave up 3 bases and J gave up 0 bases; unmatched junction bases: 11. Germline lookup yields CDR1 SGDLS and CDR2 YYNGEE. This CDR3 is 18 amino acids long. CDR3 in DNA: TGTGCCAGCAGCGCCCCGTTGGCTAGCGGGACTAGCACAGATACGCAGTATTTT. It translates to CASSAPLASGTSTDTQYF.

V is TRBV6-5 and J is TRBJ2-3; 7 bases fit TRBD2. Germline V gene data show CDR1 as MNHEY and CDR2 as SVGAGI. The CDR3 loop spans 15 amino acids. V was pared by 4 bases and J by 2 bases, with 6 bases of the junction left unmatched. CDR3 nucleotides: TGTGCCAGCAGTTGGTCCGGGACTAACACAGATACGCAGTATTTT. This codes for CASSWSGTNTDTQYF.

This chain links TRBV2 with TRBJ2-6, with D perhaps matching TRBD1 (6 bases). The germline gives CDR1 SNHLY, CDR2 FYNNEI. V lost 6 bases to trimming and J lost 1 base, with 10 bases between them. CDR3 size: 15 residues. Written as DNA, the CDR3 is TGTGCCAGCAGCCTCACAGGGTCTGGGGCCAACGTCCTGACTTTC. Translating gives CASSLTGSGANVLTF.

This chain uses TRBV30 with TRBJ2-7; D unresolved. Germline CDR1 is GTSNPN and CDR2 is SVGIG (reference sequence). Trimming stripped 3 bases from V and 0 bases from J, with 15 bases between. The CDR3 has 15 amino acids. In DNA form, the CDR3 reads TGTGCCTGGAGAGAATTGGGCCGAAGCTCCTACGAGCAGTACTTC. Its translation: CAWRELGRSSYEQYF.

This clone was counted only a few times. The chain carries TRBV6-1 and TRBJ1-3, with D possibly matching TRBD1 (5 bases). Germline V gene data show CDR1 as MNHNS and CDR2 as SASEGT. Trimming stripped 8 bases from V and 0 bases from J, with 14 bases between. The CDR3 is 15 residues long. CDR3 coding DNA: TGTGCCAGCTTGAAAGGGGATAGCTCTGGAAACACCATATATTTT. Protein sequence: CASLKGDSSGNTIYF.

The chain couples TRBV5-5 to TRBJ2-3; D is perhaps TRBD2 (6 bases). V dropped 3 bases and J dropped 0 bases, with 11 bases sitting between them. This CDR3 contains 15 residues. Germline lookup yields CDR1 SGHKS and CDR2 YYEKEE (reference sequence). In DNA form, the CDR3 reads TGTGCCAGCAGCTCCCGAGGGACTAGCACAGATACGCAGTATTTT. Amino acids: CASSSRGTSTDTQYF.